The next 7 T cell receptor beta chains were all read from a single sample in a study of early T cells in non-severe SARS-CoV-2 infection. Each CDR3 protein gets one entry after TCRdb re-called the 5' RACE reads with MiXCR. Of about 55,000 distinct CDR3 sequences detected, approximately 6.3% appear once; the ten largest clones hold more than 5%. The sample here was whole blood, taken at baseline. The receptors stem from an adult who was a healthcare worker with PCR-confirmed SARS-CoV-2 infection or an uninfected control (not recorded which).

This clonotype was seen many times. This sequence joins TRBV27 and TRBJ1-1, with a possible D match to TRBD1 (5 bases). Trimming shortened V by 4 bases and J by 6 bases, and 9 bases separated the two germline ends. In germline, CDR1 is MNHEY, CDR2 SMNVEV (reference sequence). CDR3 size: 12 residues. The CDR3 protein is CASSSQGAEAFF. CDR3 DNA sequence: TGTGCCAGCAGTTCTCAGGGTGCTGAAGCTTTCTTT.

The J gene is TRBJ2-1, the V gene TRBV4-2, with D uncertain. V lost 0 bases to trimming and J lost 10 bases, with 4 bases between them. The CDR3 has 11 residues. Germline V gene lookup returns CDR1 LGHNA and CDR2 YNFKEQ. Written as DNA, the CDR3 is TGTGCCAGCAGCCAAGAAGAGGAGCAGTTCTTC. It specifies CASSQEEEQFF.

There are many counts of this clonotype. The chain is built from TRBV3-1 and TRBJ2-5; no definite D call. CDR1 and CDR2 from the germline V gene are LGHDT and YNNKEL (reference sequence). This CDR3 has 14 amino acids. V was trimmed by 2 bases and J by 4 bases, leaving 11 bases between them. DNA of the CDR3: TGTGCCAGCAGCCAAATACCAGCCGGAGAGACCCAGTACTTC. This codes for CASSQIPAGETQYF.

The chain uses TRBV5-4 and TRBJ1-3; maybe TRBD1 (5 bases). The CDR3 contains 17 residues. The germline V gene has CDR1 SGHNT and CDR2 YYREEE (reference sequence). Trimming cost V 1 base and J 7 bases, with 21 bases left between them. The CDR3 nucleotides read TGTGCCAGCAGCTTGTTCAGGAGGGGCGAGAATGGGAACACCATATATTTT. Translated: CASSLFRRGENGNTIYF.

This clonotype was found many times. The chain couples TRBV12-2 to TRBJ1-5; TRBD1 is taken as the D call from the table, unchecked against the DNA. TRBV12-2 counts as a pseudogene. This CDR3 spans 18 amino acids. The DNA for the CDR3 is TGTGCAAGTCGCTTCAAACCGACAGTCCTTGATAGCAATCAGCCCCAGCATTTT. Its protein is CASRFKPTVLDSNQPQHF.

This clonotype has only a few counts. CDR3: CASLGQLLNNEQFF. The CDR3 DNA reads TGTGCCAGCCTAGGACAGCTTCTTAACAATGAGCAGTTCTTC. The rearrangement links TRBV2 to TRBJ2-1; D perhaps matches TRBD1 (6 bases). Deletions cut 8 bases from V and 5 bases from J, with 16 bases between. From germline, CDR1 is SNHLY and CDR2 FYNNEI. There are 14 residues in the CDR3.

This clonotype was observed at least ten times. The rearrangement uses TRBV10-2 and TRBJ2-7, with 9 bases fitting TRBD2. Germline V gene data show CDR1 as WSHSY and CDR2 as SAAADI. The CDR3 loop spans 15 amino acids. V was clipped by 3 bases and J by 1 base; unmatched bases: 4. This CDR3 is CASSDSLAGSYEQYF. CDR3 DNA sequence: TGCGCCAGCAGTGATTCCCTAGCGGGGTCCTACGAGCAGTACTTC.